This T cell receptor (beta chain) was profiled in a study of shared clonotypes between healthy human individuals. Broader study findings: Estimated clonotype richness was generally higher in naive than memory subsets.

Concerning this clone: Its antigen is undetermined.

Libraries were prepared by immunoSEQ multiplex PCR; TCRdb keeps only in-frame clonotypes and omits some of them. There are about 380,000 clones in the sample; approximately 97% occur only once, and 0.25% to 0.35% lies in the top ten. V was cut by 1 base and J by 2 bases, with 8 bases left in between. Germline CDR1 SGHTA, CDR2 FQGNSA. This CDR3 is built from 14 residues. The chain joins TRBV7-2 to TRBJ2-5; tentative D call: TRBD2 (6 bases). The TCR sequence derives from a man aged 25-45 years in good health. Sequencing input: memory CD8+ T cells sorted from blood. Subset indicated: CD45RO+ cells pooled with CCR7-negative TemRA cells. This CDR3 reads CASSLVGGQETQYF. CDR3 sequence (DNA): TGTGCCAGCAGCTTAGTGGGAGGTCAAGAGACCCAGTACTTC.